The 2 T cell receptor beta chains listed next were all sequenced from one sample in a study of blood T cell repertoires in COVID-19. TCRdb's copy holds only in-frame clones and misses some; the assay was immunoSEQ multiplex PCR. The table records around 64,000 clones, around 86% of them present only once. What was sequenced was peripheral blood. These TCRs come from a man aged 45-65 years with active COVID-19.

This sequence joins TRBV4-3 and TRBJ1-2; a weak D match, TRBD1 (5 bases). Trimming stripped 0 bases from V and 8 bases from J, with 19 bases between. Germline V lookup: CDR1 LGHNA, CDR2 YSLEER. CDR3 size: 16 residues. The CDR3 DNA reads TGCGCCAGCAGCCAAGATTTCGACAGATATCTTTACGGCTACACCTTC. This gives the protein CASSQDFDRYLYGYTF.

On this clone: This sample also contains other DNA sequences that code for the same CDR3. The chain employs TRBV7-3 and TRBJ2-5; possible D gene TRBD2, 6 bases. The CDR3 consists of 14 residues. Germline CDR1 SGHTA, CDR2 FQGTGA. V was trimmed by 1 base and J by 5 bases, leaving 11 bases between them. The chain's CDR3 is CASSLNGGIETQYF. CDR3 in DNA: TGTGCCAGCAGCTTAAATGGCGGGATTGAGACCCAGTACTTC.